The entry below describes one T cell receptor (beta chain). CDR3 size: 15 residues. CDR1 is SGHKS and CDR2 is YYEKEE in the germline V gene (reference sequence). V lost 4 bases and J 4 bases, leaving 17 bases between the germline ends. Semi-nested PCR with Nested Universal Primer A followed constant-region reverse priming of full-length variable regions. TCRdb used MiXCR to reprocess the 5' RACE reads, holding one entry per CDR3 protein. Of more than 45,000 distinct CDR3 sequences listed, about 28% were seen once; the top ten hold 2.5% to 3.5%. The sequence was collected from a female donor with breast cancer. Sequencing was done on a sample of tumor-infiltrating memory CD4+ T cells sorted from the breast tumor. Subset in this sample: memory CD4+ T cells, CD4+CD45RO+CD25-. This sequence joins TRBV5-5 and TRBJ1-2, with D possibly matching TRBD1 (5 bases). The chain's CDR3 is CASSQTPGGGYGYTF. CDR3 bases: TGTGCCAGCAGCCAAACCCCGGGGGGTGGCTATGGCTACACCTTC.